The T cell receptor beta chain described here comes from a study of cytomegalovirus exposure and HLA in healthy donors. The PCR contained 60 Vbeta and 13 Jbeta primers. Produced via immunoSEQ multiplex PCR; TCRdb's table is partial and in-frame only. The top ten hold less than 15% of the sample, which has 150,000 to 200,000 clones, 75% to 85% seen once. Comments on this clone: Its antigen is unknown.

Study outcomes and limitations: Accurate prediction of most subjects' HLA-A and HLA-B alleles from TCR beta sequences was reported. Association of approximately 18,000 TCR beta sequences with HLA alleles was found at 0.05 false discovery rate in a later analysis. Rates of TCR association differed by HLA locus in a later analysis, with DRB1 highest and HLA-C lowest.

The receptor was derived from a woman in her 50s in good health and CMV-seronegative. Sequencing used PBMCs.

CDR3 residues: CASRPRGGEKLFF. The DNA of the CDR3 is TGTGCCAGCAGACCAAGGGGTGGCGAAAAACTGTTTTTT. The rearrangement joins TRBV27 to TRBJ1-4, with D tentatively TRBD1 (5 bases). This CDR3 is 13 amino acids long. V dropped 6 bases and J dropped 8 bases, with 13 bases sitting between them. Germline CDR1 and CDR2: MNHEY and SMNVEV (reference sequence).